These 21 T cell receptor beta chains were sequenced from one sample in a study of PD-1 blockade in classical Hodgkin lymphoma. Indicated time point: newly diagnosed, previously untreated cHL patient sample. CD8+ T cell isolation from thawed PBMCs was performed by magnetic negative selection. Assay: immunoSEQ multiplex PCR; the TCRdb copy retains only in-frame clones and omits some. The sample holds just over 14,000 clones, approximately 90% seen once. The sequencing input was CD8+ T cells from blood. The receptors come from a human donor with classical Hodgkin lymphoma.

This clone was detected once. The V and J genes are TRBV6-1 and TRBJ2-5; no firm D call. The ends were cut back, 4 bases at V and 0 bases at J, with 9 bases in the middle. The CDR3 extends over 14 amino acids. Germline V lookup: CDR1 MNHNS, CDR2 SASEGT. This CDR3 reads CASSGGPYQETQYF. CDR3 coding DNA: TGTGCCAGCAGTGGTGGCCCGTACCAAGAGACCCAGTACTTC.

The J gene is TRBJ2-7, the V gene TRBV27; TRBD2 is a possible D gene (5 bases). CDR1 and CDR2 (germline): MNHEY, SMNVEV (reference sequence). V lost 5 bases and J 2 bases, leaving 13 bases between the germline ends. The CDR3 runs to 14 residues. This chain's CDR3 is CASSPLADPYEQYF. CDR3 bases: TGTGCCAGCAGTCCGCTAGCTGATCCCTACGAGCAGTACTTC.

The J gene is TRBJ1-6, the V gene TRBV7-8, with D perhaps matching TRBD1 (5 bases). This CDR3 has 16 residues. Germline V gene lookup returns CDR1 SGHVS and CDR2 FQNEAQ. V was trimmed by 2 bases and J by 9 bases, leaving 17 bases between them. CDR3 nucleotide sequence: TGTGCCAGCAGCTTAATCAACGGTGGTGGGGGTTCACCCCTCCACTTT. Its translation: CASSLINGGGGSPLHF.

V gene TRBV9 combines with J gene TRBJ2-1; D not resolved. The germline V gene has CDR1 SGDLS and CDR2 YYNGEE. Trimming removed 0 bases from V and 0 bases from J, with 7 bases in between. The CDR3 covers 15 residues. CDR3 nucleotides: TGTGCCAGCAGCGTAGACTGGAGCTCCTACAATGAGCAGTTCTTC. Translated: CASSVDWSSYNEQFF.

V is TRBV5-1 and J is TRBJ2-7; 8 positions match TRBD1. Germline V gene lookup returns CDR1 SGHRS and CDR2 YFSETQ. Trimming took 2 bases from V and 1 from J; bases not matched to a gene: 5. The CDR3 extends over 15 amino acids. The CDR3 protein is CASSFGTGVSYEQYF. The CDR3 region has the DNA TGCGCCAGCAGCTTCGGGACAGGTGTATCCTACGAGCAGTACTTC.

This chain uses TRBV5-1 with TRBJ2-5, with D perhaps TRBD2 (6 bases). Trimming shortened V by 4 bases and J by 5 bases, and 18 bases separated the two germline ends. The CDR3 has 15 residues. Looked up from germline, CDR1 is SGHRS and CDR2 is YFSETQ. CDR3 amino acids: CASSRDGDWWETQYF. The CDR3 nucleotides are TGCGCCAGCAGCAGGGATGGGGACTGGTGGGAGACCCAGTACTTC.

The gene calls are TRBV6-1 and TRBJ1-4, with D hard to call. V was shortened by 11 bases and J by 8 bases, with 15 bases between the two germline ends. The germline V gene encodes CDR1 MNHNS and CDR2 SASEGT. This CDR3 comprises 12 residues. The CDR3, as DNA: TGTGCCTGCGAGGGTGTTCAAGAAAAACTGTTTTTT. This encodes CACEGVQEKLFF.

The rearrangement uses TRBV23-1 and TRBJ2-7, with D perhaps given as TRBD1 or TRBD2 (5 bases each). TRBV23-1 is filed as an ORF, its function uncertain. The ends were cut back, 3 bases at V and 0 bases at J, with 15 bases in the middle. The CDR3 has 16 residues. CDR3 sequence reads: CASSQLGPSSSYEQYF. The CDR3, as DNA: TGCGCCAGCAGTCAGTTGGGACCGTCGTCCTCCTACGAGCAGTACTTC.

The CDR3: CASSSPRDRGTDTQYF. The CDR3 DNA reads TGTGCCAGCAGCTCTCCCCGGGACAGGGGCACAGATACGCAGTATTTT. The V call is TRBV7-8, the J call TRBJ2-3, with 9 bases aligning to TRBD1. With V trimmed by 4 bases and J by 1 base, 6 bases remained unmatched. This CDR3 spans 16 amino acids. Per the germline V gene, CDR1 is SGHVS and CDR2 is FQNEAQ.

This chain connects TRBV25-1 to TRBJ2-1; D is unresolved. Germline CDR1 MGHDK, CDR2 SYGVNS. V dropped 6 bases and J dropped 7 bases, with 10 bases sitting between them. The CDR3 is 12 amino acids. In DNA form, the CDR3 reads TGTGCCAGCAGGGCGCGTTGGAATGAGCAGTTCTTC. Protein sequence: CASRARWNEQFF.

The chain recombines TRBV7-6 with TRBJ1-1; D uncertain. CDR1 is SGHVS, CDR2 FNYEAQ, per germline. The CDR3 runs 13 residues. Trimming took 1 base from V and 2 from J, leaving 5 bases between them. The CDR3 loop reads CASSLEVNTEAFF. Written as DNA, the CDR3 is TGTGCCAGCAGCTTAGAGGTCAACACTGAAGCTTTCTTT. Based on the CDR3 plus reference TRBV7-6 and TRBJ1-1, the full variable domain is GAGVSQSPRYKVTKRGQDVALRCDPISGHVSLYWYRQALGQGPEFLTYFNYEAQQDKSGLPNDRFSAERPEGSISTLTIQRTEQRDSAMYRCASSLEVNTEAFFGQGTRLTVV.

This chain links TRBV11-2 with TRBJ2-7, with 12 bases that match TRBD2. CDR1 is SGHAT and CDR2 is FQNNGV in the germline V gene. With V trimmed by 4 bases and J by 4 bases, 8 bases remained unmatched. This CDR3 contains 16 residues. Here the CDR3 reads CASSSAGLAGGYEQYV. CDR3 DNA sequence: TGTGCCAGCAGCTCCGCGGGGCTAGCGGGAGGGTACGAGCAGTACGTC.

Here the CDR3 DNA reads TGCGCCAGCAGCCATCAGGAGACTAGCACAGATACGCAGTATTTT. This codes for CASSHQETSTDTQYF. This sequence joins TRBV5-1 and TRBJ2-3; D unresolved. The germline CDR1 and CDR2 sequences are SGHRS and YFSETQ. With 4 bases removed from V and 0 bases from J, the gap between germline ends came to 12 bases. This CDR3 spans 15 amino acids.

The V gene is TRBV19, the J gene TRBJ1-1; TRBD1 matches at 7 bases. Germline CDR1 LNHDA, CDR2 SQIVND (reference sequence). V lost 5 bases, J lost 1 base, and 4 bases stayed unmatched. The length of the CDR3 is 14 residues. The CDR3 DNA reads as TGTGCCAGTAGTGCCAACAGGGGGAACACTGAAGCTTTCTTT. Its translation: CASSANRGNTEAFF.

This chain joins TRBV27 and TRBJ1-5, with D possibly TRBD1 on 5 matching bases. The V gene lost 3 bases and the J gene lost 3 bases, with 9 bases spanning the gap. The CDR3 sequence is 14 residues long. The germline V gene has CDR1 MNHEY and CDR2 SMNVEV (reference sequence). The CDR3 region is CASSFAGNNQPQHF. In DNA, the CDR3 is TGTGCCAGCAGTTTTGCAGGGAACAATCAGCCCCAGCATTTT.

The chain couples TRBV7-9 to TRBJ2-1; D gene unclear. Germline CDR1 is SEHNR and CDR2 is FQNEAQ (reference sequence). The germline V and J ends were trimmed by 0 bases and 0 bases, with 6 bases remaining between them. The CDR3 has 15 amino acids. The CDR3 region has the DNA TGTGCCAGCAGCTTAGCCCTAAGCTCCTACAATGAGCAGTTCTTC. Translating gives CASSLALSSYNEQFF.

This chain uses TRBV5-4 with TRBJ2-1; 7 bases are a match to TRBD2. The V and J ends lost 4 bases and 8 bases, in that order; junction bases with no gene match: 6. This CDR3 region has 13 residues. CDR1 and CDR2 from the germline V gene are SGHNT and YYREEE (reference sequence). This CDR3 reads CASSRMTSHEQFF. CDR3 nucleotide sequence: TGTGCCAGCAGCAGGATGACTAGCCATGAGCAGTTCTTC.

CDR3 sequence: CASSGDSYNEQFF. The CDR3 DNA sequence: TGTGCCAGCAGTGGGGACTCCTACAATGAGCAGTTCTTC. The chain couples TRBV6-4 to TRBJ2-1, with no clear D. V was cut by 4 bases and J by 0 bases, with 4 bases left in between. CDR1 is MRHNA and CDR2 is SNTAGT in the germline V gene. There are 13 residues in the CDR3.

This clone was detected only a few times. V usage is TRBV10-2 and J usage is TRBJ2-7; 10 bases match TRBD2. Germline lookup yields CDR1 WSHSY and CDR2 SAAADI. The CDR3 sequence is 13 residues long. V dropped 7 bases and J dropped 3; count of bases not matched to a gene: 3. For the CDR3, the DNA is TGCGCCAGCACCGCTAGCGGGAGCTACGAGCAGTACGTC. It encodes CASTASGSYEQYV.

This chain connects TRBV7-2 to TRBJ2-5, with D possibly matching TRBD2 (5 bases). The CDR3 runs to 14 residues. Trimming removed 2 bases from V and 5 bases from J, with 12 bases in between. Germline V gene sequence: CDR1 SGHTA, CDR2 FQGNSA. The CDR3 protein is CASSLRAGGETQYF. For the CDR3, the DNA is TGTGCCAGCAGCTTACGGGCGGGCGGGGAGACCCAGTACTTC.

The gene calls are TRBV4-1 and TRBJ2-1, with 13 positions matching TRBD2. The trim removed 6 bases at V and 0 bases at J, leaving 8 bases unmatched. Germline values: CDR1 MGHRA, CDR2 YSYEKL. This CDR3 spans 18 amino acids. The CDR3, as DNA: TGCGCCAGCAGTCGTCGACTAGCGGGAGGTAGCTCCTACAATGAGCAGTTCTTC. This translates into CASSRRLAGGSSYNEQFF.